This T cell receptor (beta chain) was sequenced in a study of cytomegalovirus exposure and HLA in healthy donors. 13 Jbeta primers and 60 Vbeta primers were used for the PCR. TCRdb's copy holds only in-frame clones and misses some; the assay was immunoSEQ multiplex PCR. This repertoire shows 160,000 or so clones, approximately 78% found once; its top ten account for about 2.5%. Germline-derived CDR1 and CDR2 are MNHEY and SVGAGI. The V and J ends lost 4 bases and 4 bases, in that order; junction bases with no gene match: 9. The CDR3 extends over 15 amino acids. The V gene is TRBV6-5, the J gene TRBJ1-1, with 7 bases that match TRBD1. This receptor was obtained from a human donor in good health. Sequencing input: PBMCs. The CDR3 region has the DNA TGTGCCAGCAGTTCCCTACTCACAGGGGCCACTGAAGCTTTCTTT. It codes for CASSSLLTGATEAFF.